One T cell receptor (beta chain) is described in this entry. What antigen it recognizes has not been identified. The input lacks base qualities; no much larger clone sits a single base away. This sample was included in a study of OX40 agonist ivuxolimab in advanced cancers. Regarding the research as a whole: Ivuxolimab was a fully human IgG2 agonistic monoclonal antibody targeting the costimulatory receptor OX40 (CD134). Peripheral TCRbeta sequencing was intended to test whether TCR sequence diversity was altered and clonal T-cell expansion was caused by ivuxolimab. Intravenous ivuxolimab was administered to patients every 2 weeks at six dose levels: 0.01, 0.1, 0.3, 1.5, 3 and 10 mg/kg. Partial responses were achieved by three dose-escalation patients, of whom one had hepatocellular carcinoma and two had cutaneous melanoma. A male proportion of roughly 85% and a mean age of approximately 58 years, ranging from roughly 23 to 80, were recorded for the dose-escalation cohort. The monotherapy dose-escalation portion (N of about 47 patients) of the phase I ivuxolimab trial is reported in the paper. Prior anti-PD-1, anti-PD-L1 or anti-CTLA-4 therapy was permitted, and 30% to 50% of dose-escalation patients had received checkpoint inhibitors. Of the 50 to 55 patients in dose escalation, around 19 had hepatocellular carcinoma, some 15 had melanoma, 9 had renal cell carcinoma and 9 had head and neck cancer. The research as a whole found: At doses of 0.1 to 3.0 mg/kg, clonal expansion of both CD4+ and CD8+ blood T cells was observed from baseline to week 6. Which antigens the clonally expanded peripheral T cells were specific for was not determined. Partial responders in the 0.1-3.0 mg/kg groups had among the lowest normalized peripheral clonal expansion, especially among CD8+ T cells. Low levels of normalized T-cell clonal expansion were also seen in some nonresponding patients. After ivuxolimab, more expanded clones were found on average in CD8+ T cells than in CD4+ T cells.

CDR1 and CDR2 were assigned from the germline V gene as SGHRS and YFSETQ. Compared with germline, V lacks 3 bases and J lacks 4 bases; bases without a gene match: 8. Inclusive of the bounding cysteine and phenylalanine, the CDR3 is 15 residues long. Only the CDR3 region is kept as DNA, spanning 45 bases read in frame from base 1. Patients with a history of autoimmune disease or receiving systemic immunosuppression were excluded from the trial. Peripheral blood for TCR sequencing was collected from all dose cohorts at baseline, on cycle 4 day 1, and on cycle 7 day 1. The samples were drawn from a first-in-human, open-label, multicenter phase I dose-escalation trial of ivuxolimab. Adults with locally advanced or metastatic melanoma, renal cell, hepatocellular, or head and neck squamous cell carcinoma were enrolled in the trial. Before TCR sequencing, CD4+ T cells and CD8+ T cells were sorted from peripheral blood as separate populations.

Genomic DNA was extracted from sorted cells for sequencing of the TCRbeta CDR3 region. The immunoSEQ Assay was used for sequencing of TCRbeta CDR3 regions. Entries here come from immuneACCESS through TCRdb and include only in-frame sequences with V and J called. Some clones fail to appear in such tables; in the studies checked, an unresolved V gene covers under half of the shortfall, and the cause of the remainder is unknown. The sample profile shows around 66,000 clones; 70% to 90% of them were found once. The ten most abundant clones make up about 0.34% of the sample. The TCR sequence derives from an adult with an advanced solid tumor such as melanoma, head and neck, liver or kidney cancer. The sample here was CD4+ or CD8+ T cells sorted from blood, taken in a trial of the OX40 agonist ivuxolimab. Rearrangement joined TRBV5-1 to TRBJ1-2; the junction holds 8 bases that match TRBD1. The CDR3 loop reads CASSSIQGEGYGYTF. At the DNA level, the sequence is TGCGCCAGCAGCTCAATACAGGGGGAGGGCTATGGCTACACCTTC.